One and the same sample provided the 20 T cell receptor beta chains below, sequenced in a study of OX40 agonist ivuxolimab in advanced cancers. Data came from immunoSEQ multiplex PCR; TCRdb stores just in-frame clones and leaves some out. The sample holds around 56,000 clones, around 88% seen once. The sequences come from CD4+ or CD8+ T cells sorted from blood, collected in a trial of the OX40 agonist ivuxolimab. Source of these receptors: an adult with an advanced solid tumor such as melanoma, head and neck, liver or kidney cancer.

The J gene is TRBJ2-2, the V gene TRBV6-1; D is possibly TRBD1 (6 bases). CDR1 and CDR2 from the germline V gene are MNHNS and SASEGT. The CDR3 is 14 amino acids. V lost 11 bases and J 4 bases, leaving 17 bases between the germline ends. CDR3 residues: CASQGPRLTGELFF. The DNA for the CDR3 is TGTGCCTCCCAGGGGCCTCGCCTCACCGGGGAGCTGTTTTTT.

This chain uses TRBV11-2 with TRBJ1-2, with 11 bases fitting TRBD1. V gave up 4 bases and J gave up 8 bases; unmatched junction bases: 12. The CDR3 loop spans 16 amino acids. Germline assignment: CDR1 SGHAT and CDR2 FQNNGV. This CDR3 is CASSSSGTGGRDGYTF. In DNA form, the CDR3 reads TGTGCCAGCAGCTCCTCCGGGACAGGGGGTCGAGACGGCTACACCTTC.

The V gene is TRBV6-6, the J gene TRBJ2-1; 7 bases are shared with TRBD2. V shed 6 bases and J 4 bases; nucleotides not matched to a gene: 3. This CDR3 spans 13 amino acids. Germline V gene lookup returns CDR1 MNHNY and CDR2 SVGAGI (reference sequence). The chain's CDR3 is CASRRGVYNEQFF. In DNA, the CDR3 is TGTGCCAGCAGACGGGGGGTTTACAATGAGCAGTTCTTC.

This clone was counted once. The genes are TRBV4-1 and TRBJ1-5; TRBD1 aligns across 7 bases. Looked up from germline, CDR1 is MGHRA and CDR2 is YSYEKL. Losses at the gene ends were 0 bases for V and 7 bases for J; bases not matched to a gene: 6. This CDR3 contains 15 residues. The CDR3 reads CASSQEGTARQPQHF. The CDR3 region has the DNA TGCGCCAGCAGCCAAGAGGGGACAGCTAGGCAGCCCCAGCATTTT.

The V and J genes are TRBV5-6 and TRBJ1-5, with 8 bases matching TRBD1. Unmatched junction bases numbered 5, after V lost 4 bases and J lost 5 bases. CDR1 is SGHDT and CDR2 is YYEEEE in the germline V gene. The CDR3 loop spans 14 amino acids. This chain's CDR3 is CASSRSTGDQPQHF. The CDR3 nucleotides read TGTGCCAGCAGCCGATCGACAGGGGATCAGCCCCAGCATTTT.

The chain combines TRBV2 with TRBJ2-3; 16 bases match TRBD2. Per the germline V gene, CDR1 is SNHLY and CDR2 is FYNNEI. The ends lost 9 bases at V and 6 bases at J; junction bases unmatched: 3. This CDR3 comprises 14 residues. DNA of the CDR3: TGTGCCAGGGGACTAGCGGGAGGGCCCGATACGCAGTATTTT. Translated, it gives CARGLAGGPDTQYF. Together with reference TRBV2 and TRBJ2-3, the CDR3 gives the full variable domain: EPEVTQTPSHQVTQMGQEVILRCVPISNHLYFYWYRQILGQKVEFLVSFYNNEISEKSEIFDDQFSVERPDGSNFTLKIRSTKLEDSAMYFCARGLAGGPDTQYFGPGTRLTVL.

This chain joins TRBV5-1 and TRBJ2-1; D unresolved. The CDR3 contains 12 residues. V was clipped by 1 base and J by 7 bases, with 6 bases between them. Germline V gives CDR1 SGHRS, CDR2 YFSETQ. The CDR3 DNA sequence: TGCGCCAGCAGCTTGATGGGTAATGAGCAGTTCTTC. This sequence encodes CASSLMGNEQFF.

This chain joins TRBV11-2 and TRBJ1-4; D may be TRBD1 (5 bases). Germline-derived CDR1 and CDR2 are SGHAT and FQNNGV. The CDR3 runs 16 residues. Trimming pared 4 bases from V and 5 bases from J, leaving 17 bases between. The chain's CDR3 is CASSWRTQGRNEKLFF. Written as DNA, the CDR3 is TGTGCCAGCAGCTGGAGGACGCAGGGTAGGAATGAAAAACTGTTTTTT.

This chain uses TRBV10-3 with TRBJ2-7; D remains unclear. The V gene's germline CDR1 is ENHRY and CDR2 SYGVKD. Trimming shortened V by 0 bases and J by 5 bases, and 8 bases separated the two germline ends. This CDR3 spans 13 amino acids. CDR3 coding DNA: TGTGCCATCAGTGAGTCCGGCATGCACGAGCAGTACTTC. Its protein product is CAISESGMHEQYF.

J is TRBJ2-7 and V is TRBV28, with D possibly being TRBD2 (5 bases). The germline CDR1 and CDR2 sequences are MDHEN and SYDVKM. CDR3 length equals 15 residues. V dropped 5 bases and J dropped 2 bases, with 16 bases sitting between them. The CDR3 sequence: CASSPVRGRPYEQYF. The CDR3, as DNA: TGTGCCAGCAGTCCTGTCAGAGGGAGACCCTACGAGCAGTACTTC.

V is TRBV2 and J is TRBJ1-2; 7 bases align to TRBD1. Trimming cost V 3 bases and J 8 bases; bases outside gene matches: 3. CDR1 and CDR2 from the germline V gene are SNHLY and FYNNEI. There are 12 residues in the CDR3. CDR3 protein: CASSEEDRGYTF. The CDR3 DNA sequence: TGTGCCAGCAGTGAGGAGGACAGGGGCTACACCTTC.

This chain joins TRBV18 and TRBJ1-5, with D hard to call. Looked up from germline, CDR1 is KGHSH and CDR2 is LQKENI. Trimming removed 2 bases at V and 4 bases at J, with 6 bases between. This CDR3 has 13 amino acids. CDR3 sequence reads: CASSPTENQPQHF. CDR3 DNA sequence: TGTGCCAGCTCACCAACCGAAAATCAGCCCCAGCATTTT. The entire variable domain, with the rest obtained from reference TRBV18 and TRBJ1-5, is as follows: NAGVMQNPRHLVRRRGQEARLRCSPMKGHSHVYWYRQLPEEGLKFMVYLQKENIIDESGMPKERFSAEFPKEGPSILRIQQVVRGDSAAYFCASSPTENQPQHFGDGTRLSIL.

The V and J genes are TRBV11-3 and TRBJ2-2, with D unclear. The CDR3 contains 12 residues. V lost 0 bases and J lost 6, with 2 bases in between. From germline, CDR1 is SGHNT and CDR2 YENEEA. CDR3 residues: CASSLDSGELFF. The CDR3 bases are TGTGCCAGCAGCTTAGATTCCGGGGAGCTGTTTTTT.

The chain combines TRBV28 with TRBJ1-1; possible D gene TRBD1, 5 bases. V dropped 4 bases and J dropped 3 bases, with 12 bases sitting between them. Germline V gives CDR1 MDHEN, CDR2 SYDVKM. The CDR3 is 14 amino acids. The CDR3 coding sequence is TGTGCCAGCAGTTCCCCGGGCAGGGACACTGAAGCTTTCTTT. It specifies CASSSPGRDTEAFF.

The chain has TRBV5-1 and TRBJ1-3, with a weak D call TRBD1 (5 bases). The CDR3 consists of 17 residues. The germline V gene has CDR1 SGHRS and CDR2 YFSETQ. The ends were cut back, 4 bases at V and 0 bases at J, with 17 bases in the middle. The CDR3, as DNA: TGCGCCAGCAGCACGATTCCGGGACCGCTCTCTGGAAACACCATATATTTT. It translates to CASSTIPGPLSGNTIYF.

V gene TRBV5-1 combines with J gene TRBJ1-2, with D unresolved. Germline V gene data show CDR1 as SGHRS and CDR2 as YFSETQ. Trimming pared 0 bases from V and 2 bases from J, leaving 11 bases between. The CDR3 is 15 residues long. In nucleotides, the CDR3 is TGCGCCAGCAGCTTGGCCTCTTTAGGGAACTATGGCTACACCTTC. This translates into CASSLASLGNYGYTF.

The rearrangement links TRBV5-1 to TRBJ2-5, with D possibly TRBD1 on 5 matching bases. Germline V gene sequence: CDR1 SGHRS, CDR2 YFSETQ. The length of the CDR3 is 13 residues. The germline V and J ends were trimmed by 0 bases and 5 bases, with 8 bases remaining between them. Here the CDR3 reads CASSLGQGETQYF. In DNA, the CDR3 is TGCGCCAGCAGCTTGGGGCAGGGTGAGACCCAGTACTTC.

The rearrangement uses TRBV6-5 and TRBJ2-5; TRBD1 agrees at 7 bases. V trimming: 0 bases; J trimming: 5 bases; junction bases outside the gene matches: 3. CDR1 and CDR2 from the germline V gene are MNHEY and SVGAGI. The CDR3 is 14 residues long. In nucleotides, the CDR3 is TGTGCCAGCAGTTACTCAACAGGGGAGGAGACCCAGTACTTC. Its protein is CASSYSTGEETQYF.

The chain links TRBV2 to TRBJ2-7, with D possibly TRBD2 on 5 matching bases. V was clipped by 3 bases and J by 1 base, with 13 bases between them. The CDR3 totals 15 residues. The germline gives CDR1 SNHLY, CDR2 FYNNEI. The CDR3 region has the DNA TGTGCCAGCAGTGAGGAGAAGGGAGCTTCCTACGAGCAGTACTTC. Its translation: CASSEEKGASYEQYF.

The CDR3 protein is CASSQVPMVANLNTEAFF. CDR3 bases: TGCGCCAGCAGCCAAGTCCCCATGGTGGCCAACTTGAACACTGAAGCTTTCTTT. The gene calls are TRBV4-1 and TRBJ1-1; D unclear. The CDR3 extends over 18 amino acids. Per germline, CDR1 MGHRA and CDR2 YSYEKL. Trimming left V 1 base short and J 0 bases short, with 18 bases between.